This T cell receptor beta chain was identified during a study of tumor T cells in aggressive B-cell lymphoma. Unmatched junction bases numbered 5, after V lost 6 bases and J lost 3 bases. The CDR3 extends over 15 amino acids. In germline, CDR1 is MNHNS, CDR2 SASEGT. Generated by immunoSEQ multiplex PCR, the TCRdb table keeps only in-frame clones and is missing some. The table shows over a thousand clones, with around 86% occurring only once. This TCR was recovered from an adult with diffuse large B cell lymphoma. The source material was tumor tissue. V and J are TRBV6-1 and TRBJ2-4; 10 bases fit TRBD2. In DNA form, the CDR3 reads TGTGCCAGCAGCCCTAGCGGGGGAGTCAAAAACATTCAGTACTTC. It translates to CASSPSGGVKNIQYF.